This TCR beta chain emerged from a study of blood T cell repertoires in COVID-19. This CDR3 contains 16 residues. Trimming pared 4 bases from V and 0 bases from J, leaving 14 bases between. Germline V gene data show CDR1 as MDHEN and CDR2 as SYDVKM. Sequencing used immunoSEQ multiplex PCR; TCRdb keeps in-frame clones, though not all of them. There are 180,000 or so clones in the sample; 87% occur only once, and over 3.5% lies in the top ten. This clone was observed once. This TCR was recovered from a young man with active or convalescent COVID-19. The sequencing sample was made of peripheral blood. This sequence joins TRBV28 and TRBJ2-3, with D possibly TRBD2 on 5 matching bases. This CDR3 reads CASSSTPSRSTDTQYF. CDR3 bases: TGTGCCAGCAGTTCTACCCCTAGCCGAAGCACAGATACGCAGTATTTT.